Listed here are 3 T cell receptor beta chains from one sample, sequenced in a study of control samples from healthy donors and cancer patients. Using immunoSEQ multiplex PCR, the repertoire was profiled, and TCRdb retains in-frame clones only, with some absent. The sample contains around 150,000 clones, 96% of which appear only once. Sequenced sample: blood. The receptors were sampled from a young woman in good health.

This clone was observed once. The J gene is TRBJ2-5, the V gene TRBV5-6; D tentatively fits TRBD1 or TRBD2 (5 bases each). The germline gives CDR1 SGHDT, CDR2 YYEEEE. The CDR3 totals 14 residues. V lost 2 bases and J 4 bases, leaving 12 bases between the germline ends. CDR3: CASSFGRGVETQYF. As DNA, the CDR3 is TGTGCCAGCAGCTTCGGGCGAGGGGTAGAGACCCAGTACTTC. The entire variable domain, with the rest obtained from reference TRBV5-6 and TRBJ2-5, is as follows: DAGVTQSPTHLIKTRGQQVTLRCSPKSGHDTVSWYQQALGQGPQFIFQYYEEEERQRGNFPDRFSGHQFPNYSSELNVNALLLGDSALYLCASSFGRGVETQYFGPGTRLLVL.

This clone was found once. The chain recombines TRBV7-2 with TRBJ2-7; 9 bases line up with TRBD1. V gave up 5 bases and J gave up 5 bases; unmatched junction bases: 10. Germline CDR1 reads SGHTA; CDR2 reads FQGNSA. This CDR3 contains 15 residues. As DNA, the CDR3 is TGTGCCAGCAGCATAAGTTGGGACAGGGTCAACGAGCAGTACTTC. Its protein product is CASSISWDRVNEQYF.

The V gene is TRBV21-1, the J gene TRBJ2-5; the listed D gene, TRBD2, was not tested against the DNA. TRBV21-1 is marked as a pseudogene. The CDR3 covers 17 residues. This chain's CDR3 is CASSKPGTSGRDETQYF. The CDR3 nucleotides are TGTGCCAGCAGCAAACCAGGGACTAGCGGGAGAGATGAGACCCAGTACTTC.